This T cell receptor (beta chain) was obtained from a study of blood T cell repertoires in COVID-19. Turning to the study itself: PBMCs, B-cell-depleted T cells, or T cells were the source of the cDNA or gDNA that made up the material.

Trimming removed 0 bases from V and 4 bases from J, with 21 bases in between. The CDR3 extends over 18 amino acids. Per the germline V gene, CDR1 is SGHVS and CDR2 is FQNEAQ. Under the authors' procedure: Estimated nucleated cell counts came from reference gene primer amplification. The data were produced by immunoSEQ multiplex PCR, yet TCRdb's version contains in-frame clones alone and is incomplete. The V and J calls and clone size are taken from that table; D and trimming were inferred from the DNA. Of some 31,000 clones detected, about 85% appear once; the ten largest clones hold under 20%. Sequencing was carried out using peripheral blood. This sequence was found in a woman aged 60 to 75 with active COVID-19. The chain is built from TRBV7-8 and TRBJ2-5, with D tentatively TRBD2 (7 bases). CDR3 in amino acids: CASSLAVGRQGRGETQYF. The CDR3 coding sequence is TGTGCCAGCAGCTTAGCGGTCGGGAGGCAGGGGAGGGGAGAGACCCAGTACTTC.